This is a list of T cell receptor beta chains from one sample in a study of type 1 and type 2 diabetes patients. TCRdb reprocessed the multiplex PCR reads with MiXCR, giving one entry per CDR3 protein. Here the sample spans about 270,000 distinct CDR3 sequences, approximately 45% being singletons. The sequencing input was peripheral blood mononuclear cells (PBMCs). These receptors came from a man aged 18 to 30 with type 2 diabetes. Both conserved end residues are part of each CDR3. Each record gives: CDR3 length, clone size, V gene, D gene, J gene, CDR3 protein, CDR3 DNA. A D gene is named only where the DNA matches it firmly. Only part of the rows carry a size: once, few, many, or a class if the clone is expanded.

length: 16; size: NA; V: TRBV4-3; D: NA; J: TRBJ2-3; CDR3: CASSQDLSVLTDTQYF; DNA: TGCGCCAGCAGCCAAGATCTGTCTGTCCTCACAGATACGCAGTATTTT
length: 14; size: NA; V: TRBV5-1; D: TRBD1; J: TRBJ2-5; CDR3: CASSSGQGLETQYF; DNA: TGTGCCAGCAGCTCCGGACAGGGACTAGAGACCCAGTACTTC
length: 15; size: few; V: TRBV2; D: TRBD2; J: TRBJ2-3; CDR3: CARNGRGSGTDTQYF; DNA: TGTGCCAGGAACGGGCGGGGGTCGGGGACAGATACGCAGTATTTT
length: 15; size: NA; V: TRBV20-1; D: NA; J: TRBJ1-2; CDR3: CSAYSYQDSNYGYTF; DNA: TGCAGTGCTTATTCTTATCAGGACAGTAACTATGGCTACACCTTC
length: 17; size: NA; V: TRBV19; D: TRBD2; J: TRBJ2-1; CDR3: CASSRLPSGRGRNEQFF; DNA: TGTGCCAGTTCGCGCCTTCCAAGCGGGAGGGGACGAAATGAGCAGTTCTTC
length: 17; size: few; V: TRBV5-1; D: TRBD1; J: TRBJ2-7; CDR3: CASSLGQGTGSSYEQYF; DNA: TGCGCCAGCAGCTTAGGACAGGGAACGGGGAGCTCCTACGAGCAGTACTTC
length: 16; size: few; V: TRBV2; D: NA; J: TRBJ1-3; CDR3: CASMGLLSRGGNTIYF; DNA: TGTGCCAGCATGGGGCTTTTATCCAGGGGTGGAAACACCATATATTTT
length: 18; size: NA; V: TRBV5-1; D: TRBD2; J: TRBJ2-1; CDR3: CASSPFTGPGLAIHEQFF; DNA: TGCGCCAGCAGCCCGTTTACGGGGCCGGGACTAGCGATCCATGAGCAGTTCTTC
length: 14; size: NA; V: TRBV7-3; D: NA; J: TRBJ2-2; CDR3: CASSLDYPTGELFF; DNA: TGTGCCAGCAGCTTGGACTACCCGACCGGGGAGCTGTTTTTT
length: 15; size: NA; V: TRBV6-1; D: NA; J: TRBJ2-5; CDR3: CASSVRLLGEETQYF; DNA: TGTGCCAGCAGTGTAAGGCTTTTAGGGGAAGAGACCCAGTACTTC
length: 17; size: few; V: TRBV7-3; D: TRBD2; J: TRBJ2-2; CDR3: CASSLNPPGGATGELFF; DNA: TGTGCCAGCAGCTTAAACCCCCCCGGGGGGGCTACCGGGGAGCTGTTTTTT
length: 15; size: NA; V: TRBV20-1; D: NA; J: TRBJ2-2; CDR3: CSARDSSWNTGELFF; DNA: TGCAGTGCTAGGGATTCGAGTTGGAACACCGGGGAGCTGTTTTTT
length: 16; size: few; V: TRBV7-9; D: TRBD1; J: TRBJ1-6; CDR3: CASSLYRGRGDSPLHF; DNA: TGTGCCAGCAGCTTATACAGGGGGCGAGGAGATTCACCCCTCCACTTT
length: 17; size: NA; V: TRBV7-8; D: TRBD1; J: TRBJ1-6; CDR3: CASSPTRGQVSPAPLHF; DNA: TGTGCCAGCAGCCCAACCCGGGGACAGGTTTCACCTGCACCCCTCCACTTT
length: 18; size: few; V: TRBV19; D: TRBD2; J: TRBJ2-2; CDR3: CASSIGTSVPAFTGELFF; DNA: TGTGCCAGTAGTATAGGGACTAGCGTTCCAGCGTTCACCGGGGAGCTGTTTTTT